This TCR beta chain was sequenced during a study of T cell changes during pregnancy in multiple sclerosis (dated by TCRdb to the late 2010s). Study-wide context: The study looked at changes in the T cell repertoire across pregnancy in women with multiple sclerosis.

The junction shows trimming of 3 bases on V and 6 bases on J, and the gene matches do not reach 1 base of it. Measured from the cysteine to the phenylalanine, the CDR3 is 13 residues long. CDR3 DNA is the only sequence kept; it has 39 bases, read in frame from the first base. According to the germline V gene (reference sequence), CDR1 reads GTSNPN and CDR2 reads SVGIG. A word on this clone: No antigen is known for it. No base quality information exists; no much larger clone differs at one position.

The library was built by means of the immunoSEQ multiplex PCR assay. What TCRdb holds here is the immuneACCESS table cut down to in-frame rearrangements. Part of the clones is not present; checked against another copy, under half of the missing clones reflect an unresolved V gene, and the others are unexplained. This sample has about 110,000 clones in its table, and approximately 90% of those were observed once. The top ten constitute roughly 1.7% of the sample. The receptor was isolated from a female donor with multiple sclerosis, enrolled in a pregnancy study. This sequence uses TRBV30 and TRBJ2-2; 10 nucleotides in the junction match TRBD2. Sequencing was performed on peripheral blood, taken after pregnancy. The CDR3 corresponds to CAWSGTSAGELFF. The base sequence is TGTGCCTGGAGCGGGACTAGCGCCGGGGAGCTGTTTTTT. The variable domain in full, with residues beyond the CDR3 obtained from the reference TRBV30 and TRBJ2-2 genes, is SQTIHQWPATLVQPVGSPLSLECTVEGTSNPNLYWYRQAAGRGLQLLFYSVGIGQISSEVPQNLSASRPQDRQFILSSKKLLLSDSGFYLCAWSGTSAGELFFGEGSRLTVL.